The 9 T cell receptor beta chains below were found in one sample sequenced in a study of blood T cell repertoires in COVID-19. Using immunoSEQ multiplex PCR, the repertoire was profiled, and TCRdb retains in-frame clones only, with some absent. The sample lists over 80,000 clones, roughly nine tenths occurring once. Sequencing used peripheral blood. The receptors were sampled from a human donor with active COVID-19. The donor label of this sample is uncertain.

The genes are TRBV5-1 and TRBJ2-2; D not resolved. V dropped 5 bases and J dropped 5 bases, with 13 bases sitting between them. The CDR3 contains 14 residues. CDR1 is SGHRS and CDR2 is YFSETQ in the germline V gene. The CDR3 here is CASRSTILTGELFF. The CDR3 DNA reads TGCGCCAGCAGGTCAACTATCCTAACCGGGGAGCTGTTTTTT.

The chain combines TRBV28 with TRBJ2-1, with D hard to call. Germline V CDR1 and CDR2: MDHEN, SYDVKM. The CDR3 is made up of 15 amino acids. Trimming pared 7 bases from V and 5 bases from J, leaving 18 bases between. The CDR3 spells CASTLGGIRDNEQFF. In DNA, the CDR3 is TGTGCCAGCACCCTAGGCGGAATTCGGGACAATGAGCAGTTCTTC.

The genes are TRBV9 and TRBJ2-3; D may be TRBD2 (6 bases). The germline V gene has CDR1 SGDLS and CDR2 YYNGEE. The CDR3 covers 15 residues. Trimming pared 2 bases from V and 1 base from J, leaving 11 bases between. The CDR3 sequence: CASSVATGGTDTQYF. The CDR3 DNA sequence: TGTGCCAGCAGCGTGGCGACGGGAGGCACAGATACGCAGTATTTT.

The CDR3 sequence: CASTETWGGRGTNTEAFF. In DNA form, the CDR3 reads TGTGCCAGCACCGAGACATGGGGGGGAAGGGGTACGAACACTGAAGCTTTCTTT. The J gene is TRBJ1-1, the V gene TRBV27, with D possibly matching TRBD1 (5 bases). CDR1 is MNHEY and CDR2 is SMNVEV in the germline V gene (reference sequence). V was pared by 7 bases and J by 1 base, with 25 bases between. The CDR3 spans 18 residues.

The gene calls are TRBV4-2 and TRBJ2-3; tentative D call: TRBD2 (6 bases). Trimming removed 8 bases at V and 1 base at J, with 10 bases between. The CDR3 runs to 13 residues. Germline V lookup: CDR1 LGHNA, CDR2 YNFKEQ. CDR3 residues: CASGSGGTDTQYF. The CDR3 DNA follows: TGTGCCAGCGGTAGCGGTGGCACAGATACGCAGTATTTT.

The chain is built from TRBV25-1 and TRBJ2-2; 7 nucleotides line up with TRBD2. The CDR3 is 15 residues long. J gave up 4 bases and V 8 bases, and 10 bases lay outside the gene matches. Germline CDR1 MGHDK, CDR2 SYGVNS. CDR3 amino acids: CASQPGLSSTGELFF. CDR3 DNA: TGTGCCAGCCAACCGGGACTATCTAGCACCGGGGAGCTGTTTTTT. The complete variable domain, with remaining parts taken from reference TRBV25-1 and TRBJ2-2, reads EADIYQTPRYLVIGTGKKITLECSQTMGHDKMYWYQQDPGMELHLIHYSYGVNSTEKGDLSSESTVSRIRTEHFPLTLESARPSHTSQYLCASQPGLSSTGELFFGEGSRLTVL.

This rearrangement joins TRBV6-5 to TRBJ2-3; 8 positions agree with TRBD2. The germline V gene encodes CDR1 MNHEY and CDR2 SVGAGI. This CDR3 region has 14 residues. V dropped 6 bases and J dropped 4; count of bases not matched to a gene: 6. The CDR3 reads CASSWTSSPDTQYF. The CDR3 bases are TGTGCCAGCAGCTGGACTAGCTCTCCAGATACGCAGTATTTT.

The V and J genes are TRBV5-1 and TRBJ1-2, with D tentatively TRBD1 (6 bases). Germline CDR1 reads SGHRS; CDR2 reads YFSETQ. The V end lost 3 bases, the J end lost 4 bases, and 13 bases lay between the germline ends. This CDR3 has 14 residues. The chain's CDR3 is CASSWDTNFYGYTF. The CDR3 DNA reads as TGCGCCAGCAGCTGGGACACGAACTTCTATGGCTACACCTTC.

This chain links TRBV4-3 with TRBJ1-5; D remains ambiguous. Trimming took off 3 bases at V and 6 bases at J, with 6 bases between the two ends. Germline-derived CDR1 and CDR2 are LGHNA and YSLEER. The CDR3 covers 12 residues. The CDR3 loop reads CASSHPGQPQHF. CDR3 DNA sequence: TGCGCCAGCAGCCACCCAGGTCAGCCCCAGCATTTT.